This T cell receptor (beta chain) was obtained from a study of blood T cell repertoires in COVID-19. Study overall: The study drew acute and convalescent COVID-19 samples from the United States, Italy and Spain.

CDR1 is MNHEY and CDR2 is SVGAGI in the germline V gene. The V and J ends lost 4 bases and 2 bases, in that order; junction bases with no gene match: 7. The CDR3 runs to 16 residues. The protocol was immunoSEQ multiplex PCR, while the TCRdb copy is restricted to in-frame clones and leaves out a portion. The profile shows about 90,000 clones, 72% of them singletons. Material for sequencing was peripheral blood. The chain combines TRBV6-5 with TRBJ1-1, with 10 bases aligning to TRBD1. The sequence was collected from a woman aged 80 or older with acute or convalescent COVID-19. CDR3 coding DNA: TGTGCCAGCAGTTCCCGCCCGACAGGGGGCAACACTGAAGCTTTCTTT. This encodes CASSSRPTGGNTEAFF.